This entry features one TCR beta chain sequence. This CDR3 is 19 amino acids long. The V gene's germline CDR1 is LNHDA and CDR2 SQIVND (reference sequence). Losses at the gene ends were 1 base for V and 0 bases for J; bases not matched to a gene: 12. This record belongs to a study of control samples from healthy donors and cancer patients. Sequenced by immunoSEQ multiplex PCR; TCRdb stores in-frame clones only, minus some. Of about 80,000 clones in the sample, around 92% were seen once. This chain joins TRBV19 and TRBJ1-5, with 7 bases that match TRBD1. This clonotype was sampled from a man aged 45-65 years in good health. Sequencing was carried out using blood. CDR3 loop: CASSIVRDSSLISNQPQHF. CDR3 nucleotides: TGTGCCAGTAGTATAGTCCGGGACAGCAGCTTAATTAGCAATCAGCCCCAGCATTTT.